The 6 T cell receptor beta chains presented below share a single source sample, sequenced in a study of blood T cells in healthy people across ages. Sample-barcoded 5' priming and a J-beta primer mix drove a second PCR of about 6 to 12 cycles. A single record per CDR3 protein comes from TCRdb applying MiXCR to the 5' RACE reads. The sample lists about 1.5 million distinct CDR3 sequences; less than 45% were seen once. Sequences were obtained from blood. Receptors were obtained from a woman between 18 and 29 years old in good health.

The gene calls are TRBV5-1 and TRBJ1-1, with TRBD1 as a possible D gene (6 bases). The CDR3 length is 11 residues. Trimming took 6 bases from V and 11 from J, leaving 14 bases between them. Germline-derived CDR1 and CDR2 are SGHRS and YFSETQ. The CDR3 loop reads CASTFRGEAFF. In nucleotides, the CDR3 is TGCGCCAGCACCTTCAGGGGAGAGGCTTTCTTT.

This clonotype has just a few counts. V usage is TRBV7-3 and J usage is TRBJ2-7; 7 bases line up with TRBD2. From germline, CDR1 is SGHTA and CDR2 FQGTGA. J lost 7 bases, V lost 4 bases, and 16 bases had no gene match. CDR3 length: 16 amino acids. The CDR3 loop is CASSSSGGSSYNEQYF. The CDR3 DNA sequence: TGTGCCAGCAGCTCCTCGGGCGGGAGTTCCTACAATGAGCAGTACTTC.

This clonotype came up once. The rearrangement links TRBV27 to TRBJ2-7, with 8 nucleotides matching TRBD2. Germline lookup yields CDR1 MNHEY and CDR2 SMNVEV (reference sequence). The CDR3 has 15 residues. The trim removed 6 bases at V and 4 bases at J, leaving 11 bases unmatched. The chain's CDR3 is CASSLPPSGRYEQYF. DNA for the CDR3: TGTGCCAGCAGCCTTCCCCCCAGCGGGAGATACGAGCAGTACTTC.

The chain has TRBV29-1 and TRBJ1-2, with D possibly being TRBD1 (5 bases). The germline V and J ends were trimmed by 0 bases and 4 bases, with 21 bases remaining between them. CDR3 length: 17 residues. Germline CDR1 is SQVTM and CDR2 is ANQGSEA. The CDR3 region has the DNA TGCAGCGTTGAAGATCCCCCCGGACAAGGTCCCCCCTATGGCTACACCTTC. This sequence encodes CSVEDPPGQGPPYGYTF.

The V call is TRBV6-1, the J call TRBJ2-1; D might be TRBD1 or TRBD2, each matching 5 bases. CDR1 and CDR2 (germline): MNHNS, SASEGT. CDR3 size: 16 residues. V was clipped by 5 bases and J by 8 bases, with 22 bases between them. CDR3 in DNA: TGTGCCAGCAGTTCCCTGGCGGGCCTGGGGGTCGATGAGCAGTTCTTC. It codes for CASSSLAGLGVDEQFF.

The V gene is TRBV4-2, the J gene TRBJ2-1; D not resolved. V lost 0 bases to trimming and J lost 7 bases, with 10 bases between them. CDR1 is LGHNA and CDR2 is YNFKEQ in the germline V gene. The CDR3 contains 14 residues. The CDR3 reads CASSQDPSGNEQFF. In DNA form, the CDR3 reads TGTGCCAGCAGCCAAGATCCATCGGGTAATGAGCAGTTCTTC.